Listed below are T cell receptor beta chains from one sample, sequenced in a study of T cell changes during pregnancy in multiple sclerosis. Using immunoSEQ multiplex PCR, the repertoire was profiled, and TCRdb retains in-frame clones only, with some absent. The sample shows around 65,000 clones, around nine tenths of them seen only once. The sequences come from peripheral blood, collected in the third trimester of pregnancy. These receptor sequences come from a female donor in good health, enrolled as a control in a pregnancy study. Each CDR3 is given with its conserved first and last residue. The D gene is left open where the match is weak. The size entry is marked missing in some rows and otherwise reads once, few, many or a size class.

D gene,CDR3 length,J gene,clone size,V gene,CDR3 DNA,CDR3 protein
-,15,TRBJ2-3,once,TRBV19,TGTGCCAGTACCGAGGGTCTCGGCGGTGGAGATACGCAGTATTTT,CASTEGLGGGDTQYF
TRBD2,15,TRBJ2-7,-,TRBV27,TGTGCCAGCAGTTTATCAGCGGGAAGCTGGGACGAGCAGTACTTC,CASSLSAGSWDEQYF
TRBD1,22,TRBJ2-6,-,TRBV28,TGTGCCAGCAGTCACCATGGGGGACAGGACCCAGATTTCAACTCTGGGGCCAACGTCCTGACTTTC,CASSHHGGQDPDFNSGANVLTF
TRBD1,15,TRBJ1-1,-,TRBV7-3,TGTGCCAGCAGCTGGGGGGACAGGGACGGCACTGAAGCTTTCTTT,CASSWGDRDGTEAFF
TRBD1,15,TRBJ1-4,-,TRBV5-1,TGCGCCAGCAGCCTTCAGGGGGCAACTAATGAAAAACTGTTTTTT,CASSLQGATNEKLFF
-,12,TRBJ2-7,-,TRBV21-1,TGTGCCAGCAGCCCGTGGCTGTTCGAGCAGTACTTC,CASSPWLFEQYF
-,13,TRBJ1-1,-,TRBV27,TGTGCCAGCAGTCGGGGGGCAAAAACTGAAGCTTTCTTT,CASSRGAKTEAFF
-,13,TRBJ1-1,once,TRBV18,TGTGCCAGCTCACCCTCTCGAGGTCCTGAAGCTTTCTTT,CASSPSRGPEAFF
TRBD1,17,TRBJ1-2,-,TRBV5-1,TGCGCCAGCAGCCTCTCCGGGACAGGGTACCGTTCAGGGGGCTACACCTTC,CASSLSGTGYRSGGYTF
TRBD2,14,TRBJ2-5,once,TRBV6-5,TGTGCCAGCATAGGGCGGGGGGCCGGGGAGACCCAGTACTTC,CASIGRGAGETQYF
-,12,TRBJ2-2,-,TRBV4-2,TGTGCCAGCAGCCCCGAGGGCGGGGAGCTGTTTTTT,CASSPEGGELFF
TRBD2,12,TRBJ2-7,-,TRBV6-5,TGTGCCAGCAGTCCCCCGGGGGGTGAGCAGTACTTC,CASSPPGGEQYF
-,14,TRBJ2-3,once,TRBV7-2,TGTGCCAGCAGCTTAGCAGCGGTCGCAGATACGCAGTATTTT,CASSLAAVADTQYF
-,16,TRBJ2-5,-,TRBV14,TGTGCCAGCAGCCTGGCTAGTGGAGGGTTTCAAGAGACCCAGTACTTC,CASSLASGGFQETQYF
TRBD1,13,TRBJ1-4,-,TRBV25-1,TGTGCCAGCAGGGGGACAGCTAATGAAAAACTGTTTTTT,CASRGTANEKLFF
TRBD2,15,TRBJ2-7,-,TRBV28,TGTGCCAGCAGTCCTCTGAGCGGGGGAACCTACGAGCAGTACTTC,CASSPLSGGTYEQYF
TRBD1,14,TRBJ1-2,-,TRBV10-2,TGCGCCAGCAGTCCAGGGGGATTTAACTATGGCTACACCTTC,CASSPGGFNYGYTF
TRBD2,12,TRBJ2-7,once,TRBV6-6,TGTGCCAGCTTTAGGGAGGGGTACGAGCAGTACTTC,CASFREGYEQYF
-,13,TRBJ2-7,-,TRBV7-2,TGTGCCAGCAGCGATCGGGTATCCTACGAGCAGTACTTC,CASSDRVSYEQYF
TRBD2,17,TRBJ2-3,-,TRBV19,TGTGCCAGTAGACGGGGGGGCCGGGACATGGATTCAGATACGCAGTATTTT,CASRRGGRDMDSDTQYF
-,13,TRBJ1-1,-,TRBV7-2,TGTGCCAGCAGCTTTGGGGCCTCGGGTGAAGCTTTCTTT,CASSFGASGEAFF
-,14,TRBJ2-7,-,TRBV11-1,TGTGCCAGCAGCTTACTAGGTGGCTCCTACGAGCAGTACTTC,CASSLLGGSYEQYF
-,13,TRBJ1-1,-,TRBV7-3,TGTGCCAGCAGCCCCCAGGGAGGCACTGAAGCTTTCTTT,CASSPQGGTEAFF
TRBD1,15,TRBJ2-7,-,TRBV7-9,TGTGCCAGCAGCTTCCGGGGGACAGGGGCATACGAGCAGTACTTC,CASSFRGTGAYEQYF
TRBD1,15,TRBJ1-6,-,TRBV10-3,TGTGCCATCAGTGAGGCCCAGGGGGCAGCCTCACCCCTCCACTTT,CAISEAQGAASPLHF
-,16,TRBJ2-7,-,TRBV19,TGTGCCGGCGCGAGGATGGCGACAGGAAGGGGCTACGAGCAGTACTTC,CAGARMATGRGYEQYF
TRBD1,13,TRBJ1-1,once,TRBV11-1,TGTGCCAGCAGCTCGACACAGGGGACTGAAGCTTTCTTT,CASSSTQGTEAFF
TRBD1,14,TRBJ1-2,-,TRBV28,TGTGCCAGCAAGGGAACAGGGGCCTACTATGGCTACACCTTC,CASKGTGAYYGYTF
TRBD1,14,TRBJ1-1,few,TRBV5-1,TGCGCCAGCAGCGCGGGGACAGGGGGGACTGAAGCTTTCTTT,CASSAGTGGTEAFF
TRBD1,14,TRBJ1-5,-,TRBV25-1,TGTGCCAGCAAGCCCGGGACAGGGGATCAACCCCAGCATTTT,CASKPGTGDQPQHF
-,14,TRBJ1-1,-,TRBV18,TGTGCCAGCTCACGGACAGCGCTGAACACTGAAGCTTTCTTT,CASSRTALNTEAFF
-,12,TRBJ2-7,-,TRBV6-1,TGTGCCAGCGAGGTCCCACCAAGTGCGCAGTACTTC,CASEVPPSAQYF
TRBD1,15,TRBJ1-2,-,TRBV6-5,TGTGCCAGCAGCCTGGGGGACAGGGGATTGGGTGGCTACACCTTC,CASSLGDRGLGGYTF
-,15,TRBJ1-4,-,TRBV28,TGTGCCAGCAGTTTTCTCAGGGATACTAATGAAAAACTGTTTTTT,CASSFLRDTNEKLFF
-,14,TRBJ1-1,once,TRBV2,TGTGCCAGCAGTGAAGCGGGCAGGAACACTGAAGCTTTCTTT,CASSEAGRNTEAFF
TRBD2,16,TRBJ2-1,once,TRBV27,TGTGCCAGCAGTTTCCACTCGGGGGGAGGGTACAATGAGCAGTTCTTC,CASSFHSGGGYNEQFF
-,14,TRBJ1-2,-,TRBV11-2,TGTGCCAGCAGCTTAGATAGGACAGACTATGGCTACACCTTC,CASSLDRTDYGYTF
-,12,TRBJ1-2,-,TRBV28,TGTGCCAGCAGGCCACAGGGTTATGGCTACACCTTC,CASRPQGYGYTF
TRBD1,15,TRBJ1-2,-,TRBV6-6,TGTGCCAGCAGTATACAGGGGGCGGATTTCAATGGCTACACCTTC,CASSIQGADFNGYTF
-,14,TRBJ1-1,-,TRBV25-1,TGTGCCAGCAGGGGGGGTAAGGGTTGGACTGAAGCTTTCTTT,CASRGGKGWTEAFF
-,14,TRBJ1-1,-,TRBV19,TGTGCCAGTAGTGAGGGGGATTGGAACACTGAAGCTTTCTTT,CASSEGDWNTEAFF
TRBD2,19,TRBJ2-1,-,TRBV23-1,TGCGCCAGCAGCCCTCCCGGGACTAGCGGGGGCACCATTTACAATGAGCAGTTCTTC,CASSPPGTSGGTIYNEQFF
-,15,TRBJ1-2,-,TRBV2,TGTGCCAGCACTAAACACACGGGAGTCGAGAATGGCTACACCTTC,CASTKHTGVENGYTF
TRBD1,17,TRBJ1-2,-,TRBV5-4,TGTGCCAGCAGCTTGGGCCAGGGGGCTTTTATGGACTATGGCTACACCTTC,CASSLGQGAFMDYGYTF
-,15,TRBJ1-1,-,TRBV7-2,TGTGCCAGCAGCCCCTGGGGAGGGAGTCCCACTGAAGCTTTCTTT,CASSPWGGSPTEAFF